Described below is a single T cell receptor (beta chain) sequence and its context. The data belong to a study of response to subunit inactivated influenza vaccine. TCRdb fed the RT-PCR reads into MiXCR, producing one record per CDR3 protein. Of hundreds of thousands of distinct CDR3 sequences listed, approximately 24% are singletons. The germline V gene has CDR1 SNHLY and CDR2 FYNNEI. The CDR3 length is 13 residues. V gave up 8 bases and J gave up 9 bases, with 14 bases separating them. Sequences were derived from CD4+ T cells sorted from PBMCs, sampled 4 to 6 days after vaccination. The receptor was derived from a man aged 50 to 59 who received an inactivated influenza vaccine. The V gene is TRBV2, the J gene TRBJ1-6; tentative D call: TRBD1 (5 bases). The CDR3 DNA sequence: TGTGCCAGCCTAGCAGGGATAGGTTCACCCCTCCACTTT. It is translated as CASLAGIGSPLHF.